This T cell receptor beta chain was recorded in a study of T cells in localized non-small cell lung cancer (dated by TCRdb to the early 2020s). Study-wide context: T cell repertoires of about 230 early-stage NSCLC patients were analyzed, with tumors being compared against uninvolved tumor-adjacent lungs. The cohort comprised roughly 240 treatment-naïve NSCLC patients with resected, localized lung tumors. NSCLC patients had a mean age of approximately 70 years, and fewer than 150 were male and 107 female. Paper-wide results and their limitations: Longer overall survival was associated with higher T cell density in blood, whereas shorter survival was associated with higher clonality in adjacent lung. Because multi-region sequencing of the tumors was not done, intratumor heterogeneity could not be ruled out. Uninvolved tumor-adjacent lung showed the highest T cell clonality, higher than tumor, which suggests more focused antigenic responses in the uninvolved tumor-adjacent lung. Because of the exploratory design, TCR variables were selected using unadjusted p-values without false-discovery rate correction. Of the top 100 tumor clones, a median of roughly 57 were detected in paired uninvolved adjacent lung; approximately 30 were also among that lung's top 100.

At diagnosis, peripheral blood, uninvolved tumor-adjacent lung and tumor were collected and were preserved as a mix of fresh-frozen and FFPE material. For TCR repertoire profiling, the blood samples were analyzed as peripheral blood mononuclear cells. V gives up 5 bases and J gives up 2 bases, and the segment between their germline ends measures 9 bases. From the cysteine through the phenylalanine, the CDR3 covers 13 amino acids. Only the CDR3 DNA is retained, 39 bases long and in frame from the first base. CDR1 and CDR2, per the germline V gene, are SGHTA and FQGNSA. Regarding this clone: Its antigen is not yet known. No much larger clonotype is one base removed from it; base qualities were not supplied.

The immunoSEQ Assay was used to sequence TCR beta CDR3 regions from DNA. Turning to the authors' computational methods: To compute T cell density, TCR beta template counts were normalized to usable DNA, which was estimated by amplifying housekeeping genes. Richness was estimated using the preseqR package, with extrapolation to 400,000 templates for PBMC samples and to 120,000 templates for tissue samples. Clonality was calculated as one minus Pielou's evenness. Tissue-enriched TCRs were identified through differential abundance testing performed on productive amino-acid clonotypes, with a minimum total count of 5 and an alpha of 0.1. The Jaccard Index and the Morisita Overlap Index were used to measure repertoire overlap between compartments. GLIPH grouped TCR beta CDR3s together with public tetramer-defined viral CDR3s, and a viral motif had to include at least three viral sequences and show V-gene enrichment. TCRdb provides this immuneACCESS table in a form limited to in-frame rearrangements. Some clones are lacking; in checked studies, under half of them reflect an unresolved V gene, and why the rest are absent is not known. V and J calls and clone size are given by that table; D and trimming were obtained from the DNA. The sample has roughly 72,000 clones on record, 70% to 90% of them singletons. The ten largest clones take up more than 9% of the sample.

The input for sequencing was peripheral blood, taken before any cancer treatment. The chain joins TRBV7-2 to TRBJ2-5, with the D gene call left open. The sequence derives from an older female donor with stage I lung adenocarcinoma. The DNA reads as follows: TGTGCCAGCAGCCTTCTGATGCAAGAGACCCAGTACTTC. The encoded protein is CASSLLMQETQYF.